This passage covers 6 T cell receptor beta chains from one sample sequenced in a study of T cells after yellow fever vaccination. TCRdb passed the 5' RACE reads through MiXCR, listing each CDR3 protein once. The data hold roughly 350,000 distinct CDR3 sequences, with 4.1% observed a single time. Sequencing used PBMCs, obtained 5 days after the yellow fever booster vaccination. Receptor source: a man between 18 and 35 years old who received the YFV17D yellow fever vaccine.

This clonotype was seen more than once but under ten times. This rearrangement joins TRBV12-3 or TRBV12-4 to TRBJ1-4, with D unclear. V was clipped by 1 base and J by 0 bases, with 12 bases between them. CDR3 size: 17 residues. The CDR3 nucleotides are TGTGCCAGCAGTTTAGAGGTGCGGCAGGCAACTAATGAAAAACTGTTTTTT. Protein: CASSLEVRQATNEKLFF.

This clonotype has only a few counts. The rearrangement joins TRBV18 to TRBJ1-6; D is perhaps TRBD1 (6 bases). Trimming shortened V by 3 bases and J by 11 bases, and 23 bases separated the two germline ends. The CDR3 has 17 amino acids. CDR1 and CDR2 from the germline V gene are KGHSH and LQKENI. The CDR3 DNA sequence: TGTGCCAGCTCACCCGCTGTAGCTGTCCGGGGGCCGGCACCCCTCCACTTT. Its translation: CASSPAVAVRGPAPLHF.

This clonotype was seen a few times. The chain carries TRBV4-1 and TRBJ1-1; D might be TRBD1 (5 bases). V lost 3 bases and J lost 1, with 12 bases in between. This CDR3 has 15 residues. Germline V gene data show CDR1 as MGHRA and CDR2 as YSYEKL. Here the CDR3 reads CASSQIGTENTEAFF. The CDR3, as DNA: TGCGCCAGCAGCCAGATAGGGACTGAGAACACTGAAGCTTTCTTT.

This clonotype was counted only a few times. The V and J genes are TRBV4-2 and TRBJ2-7; a possible D gene is TRBD1 (5 bases). CDR1 LGHNA and CDR2 YNFKEQ come from the germline V gene. Trimming cost V 0 bases and J 2 bases, with 14 bases left between them. The CDR3 totals 16 residues. The CDR3 is CASSQDVVRGTYEQYF. In nucleotides, the CDR3 is TGTGCCAGCAGCCAAGATGTGGTAAGGGGTACCTACGAGCAGTACTTC.

This clonotype appeared many times. The rearrangement links TRBV11-1 to TRBJ1-1, with D hard to call. CDR1 and CDR2 (germline): SGHAT, FQDESV (reference sequence). The CDR3 runs to 14 residues. Trimming took off 4 bases at V and 1 base at J, with 10 bases between the two ends. CDR3 DNA: TGTGCCAGCAGCTCCCTAGACTGGAACACTGAAGCTTTCTTT. Translated, it gives CASSSLDWNTEAFF.

This clonotype has just a few counts. The chain couples TRBV19 to TRBJ2-3; either TRBD1 or TRBD2 may supply D (7 bases each). Looked up from germline, CDR1 is LNHDA and CDR2 is SQIVND (reference sequence). This CDR3 has 16 residues. Trimming shortened V by 6 bases and J by 2 bases, and 18 bases separated the two germline ends. This CDR3 is CASSPPRGGVTDTQYF. For the CDR3, the DNA is TGTGCCAGTAGCCCCCCCAGGGGGGGCGTCACAGATACGCAGTATTTT. The variable domain in full, completed from reference TRBV19 and TRBJ2-3, reads DGGITQSPKYLFRKEGQNVTLSCEQNLNHDAMYWYRQDPGQGLRLIYYSQIVNDFQKGDIAEGYSVSREKKESFPLTVTSAQKNPTAFYLCASSPPRGGVTDTQYFGPGTRLTVL.